The 10 T cell receptor beta chains below come from one sample, sequenced in a study of shared clonotypes between healthy human individuals. TCRdb keeps only in-frame clones here, not all; method: immunoSEQ multiplex PCR. This sample has around 1,900,000 clones; 93% occur once, and the top ten carry around 1.8%. It was CD45RO-negative cells, positively selected for CCR7, that made up naive CD8 cells, with terminally differentiated effector memory CD45RA+ cells excluded. The sequenced sample consisted of naive CD8+ T cells from PBMCs. These receptors all stem from a man younger than 30 in good health. Some clones in this sample may be carry-over from other donors' samples.

The chain recombines TRBV6-5 with TRBJ1-2; 9 bases fit TRBD1. CDR3 size: 14 residues. Trimming cost V 5 bases and J 6 bases; bases outside gene matches: 7. From germline, CDR1 is MNHEY and CDR2 SVGAGI. DNA for the CDR3: TGTGCCAGCAGTATACAGGGGGCTTTGGATGGCTACACCTTC. Encoded protein: CASSIQGALDGYTF.

V gene TRBV7-9 combines with J gene TRBJ2-7; D is undetermined. The CDR3 spans 12 residues. Trimming removed 4 bases from V and 5 bases from J, with 9 bases in between. The germline CDR1 and CDR2 sequences are SEHNR and FQNEAQ (reference sequence). In DNA form, the CDR3 reads TGTGCCAGCAGCTCGTCGGAGCACGAGCAGTACTTC. Residues: CASSSSEHEQYF.

The V and J genes are TRBV28 and TRBJ2-1; TRBD1 agrees at 11 bases. Germline CDR1 and CDR2: MDHEN and SYDVKM. The CDR3 extends over 17 amino acids. Losses at the gene ends were 2 bases for V and 2 bases for J; bases not matched to a gene: 5. The CDR3 region is CASSLRGQGVPYNEQFF. CDR3 DNA: TGTGCCAGCAGTTTAAGGGGACAGGGGGTACCCTACAATGAGCAGTTCTTC.

For this clone: Distinct nucleotide sequences in the sample also encode this CDR3. The V and J genes are TRBV27 and TRBJ2-5; the match to TRBD2 covers 15 bases. With V trimmed by 7 bases and J by 4 bases, 4 bases remained unmatched. CDR1 is MNHEY and CDR2 is SMNVEV in the germline V gene (reference sequence). This CDR3 comprises 15 residues. The CDR3, as DNA: TGTGCCAGCACCCCGGGACTAGCGGGAGGAGAGACCCAGTACTTC. Translating gives CASTPGLAGGETQYF.

The rearrangement joins TRBV7-8 to TRBJ2-3; D uncertain. Per germline, CDR1 SGHVS and CDR2 FQNEAQ. Trimming pared 5 bases from V and 0 bases from J, leaving 15 bases between. This CDR3 spans 16 amino acids. The CDR3 coding sequence is TGTGCCAGCAGCCTCGGACCAAATCCTAGCACAGATACGCAGTATTTT. It encodes CASSLGPNPSTDTQYF.

The gene calls are TRBV19 and TRBJ2-7; D remains ambiguous. V dropped 6 bases and J dropped 0 bases, with 9 bases sitting between them. The CDR3 is 13 amino acids. Germline V gives CDR1 LNHDA, CDR2 SQIVND (reference sequence). The CDR3 nucleotides read TGTGCCAGTAGCCCTGACTTCTCCTACGAGCAGTACTTC. Protein product: CASSPDFSYEQYF.

The genes are TRBV27 and TRBJ1-4; TRBD1 is a possible D gene (6 bases). The CDR3 runs to 17 residues. Trimming took off 5 bases at V and 8 bases at J, with 24 bases between the two ends. The germline gives CDR1 MNHEY, CDR2 SMNVEV (reference sequence). This CDR3 is CASSPIESRGIGEKLFF. The CDR3 DNA reads TGTGCCAGCAGTCCTATAGAAAGCAGGGGAATCGGAGAAAAACTGTTTTTT.

The chain employs TRBV6-6 and TRBJ2-7; either TRBD1 or TRBD2 may supply D (5 bases each). The V end was cut by 2 bases, the J end by 1 base, with 12 bases between. CDR1 and CDR2 from the germline V gene are MNHNY and SVGAGI (reference sequence). This CDR3 region has 15 residues. The chain's CDR3 is CASSYASGLSYEQYF. In DNA form, the CDR3 reads TGTGCCAGCAGTTACGCATCGGGGCTATCCTACGAGCAGTACTTC.

The gene calls are TRBV5-6 and TRBJ1-2; D call uncertain. Trimming removed 4 bases from V and 4 bases from J, with 8 bases in between. From germline, CDR1 is SGHDT and CDR2 YYEEEE. The CDR3 has 12 amino acids. The chain's CDR3 is CASSLNSYGYTF. CDR3 DNA sequence: TGTGCCAGCAGCCTTAACAGCTATGGCTACACCTTC.

This chain links TRBV11-3 with TRBJ2-7; D is unresolved. This CDR3 has 15 residues. The V gene's germline CDR1 is SGHNT and CDR2 YENEEA. V gave up 6 bases and J gave up 7 bases, with 22 bases separating them. The CDR3 spells CASRSAGRMVLEQYF. CDR3 sequence (DNA): TGTGCCAGCAGGAGCGCTGGCAGGATGGTGCTTGAGCAGTACTTC.